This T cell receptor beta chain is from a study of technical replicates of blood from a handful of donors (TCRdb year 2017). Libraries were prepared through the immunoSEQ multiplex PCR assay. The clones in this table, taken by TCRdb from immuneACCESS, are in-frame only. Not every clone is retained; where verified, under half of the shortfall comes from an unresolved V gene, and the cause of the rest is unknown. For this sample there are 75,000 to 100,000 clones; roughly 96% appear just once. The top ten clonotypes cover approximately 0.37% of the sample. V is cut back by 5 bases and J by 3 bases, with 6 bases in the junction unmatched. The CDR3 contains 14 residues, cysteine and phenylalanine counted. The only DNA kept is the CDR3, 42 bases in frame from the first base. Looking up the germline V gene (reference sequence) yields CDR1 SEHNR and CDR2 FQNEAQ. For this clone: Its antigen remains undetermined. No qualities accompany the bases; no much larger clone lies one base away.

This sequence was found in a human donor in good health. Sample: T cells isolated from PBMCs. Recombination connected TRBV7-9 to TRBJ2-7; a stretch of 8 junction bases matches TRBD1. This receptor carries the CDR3 CASSGDRGDYEQYF. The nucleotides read TGTGCCAGCAGCGGCGACAGGGGTGACTACGAGCAGTACTTC.